One and the same sample provided the 24 T cell receptor beta chains below, sequenced in a study of blood T cell repertoires in COVID-19. Produced via immunoSEQ multiplex PCR; TCRdb's table is partial and in-frame only. The sample has approximately 140,000 clones, roughly nine tenths seen once; the top ten hold 13%. The material sequenced was peripheral blood. Receptors originate from a man aged 18 to 29 with COVID-19, enrolled during active disease.

The V call is TRBV27, the J call TRBJ2-1; 11 bases are shared with TRBD2. This CDR3 spans 14 amino acids. J was trimmed by 10 bases and V by 5 bases; bases with no gene match: 7. CDR1 MNHEY and CDR2 SMNVEV come from the germline V gene (reference sequence). CDR3 residues: CASSMGTSGPEQFF. The CDR3, as DNA: TGTGCCAGCAGTATGGGGACTAGCGGTCCGGAGCAGTTCTTC.

This clone was picked up one time. V and J are TRBV6-1 and TRBJ1-4; 9 nucleotides match TRBD1. V lost 3 bases to trimming and J lost 0 bases; unmatched junction nucleotides: 8. The germline V gene encodes CDR1 MNHNS and CDR2 SASEGT. CDR3 length: 18 residues. The CDR3 DNA is TGTGCCAGCAGTGACGACCGGGACAGGGTTGCAACTAATGAAAAACTGTTTTTT. It specifies CASSDDRDRVATNEKLFF.

The CDR3 sequence is CASSVGRADTQYF. Here the CDR3 DNA reads TGTGCCAGCAGCGTAGGTCGCGCAGATACGCAGTATTTT. V usage is TRBV9 and J usage is TRBJ2-3, with unresolved D. V shed 0 bases and J shed 4 bases, with 6 bases lying between them. The CDR3 length is 13 residues. From germline, CDR1 is SGDLS and CDR2 YYNGEE.

This clone occurred once. The junction differs from germline at one of its ends, possibly a read error. The gene calls are TRBV19 and TRBJ1-4, with 8 positions matching TRBD1. There are 15 residues in the CDR3. Germline CDR1 LNHDA, CDR2 SQIVND (reference sequence). This chain's CDR3 is CASSISGQVGEKLLF. In DNA, the CDR3 is TGTGCCAGTAGTATTTCGGGACAGGTTGGAGAAAAACTGCTTTTT. Complete variable domain (other parts from reference TRBV19 and TRBJ1-4): DGGITQSPKYLFRKEGQNVTLSCEQNLNHDAMYWYRQDPGQGLRLIYYSQIVNDFQKGDIAEGYSVSREKKESFPLTVTSAQKNPTAFYLCASSISGQVGEKLLFGSGTQLSVL.

The V gene is TRBV27, the J gene TRBJ2-1; D is unresolved. CDR3 length equals 16 residues. The V and J ends lost 5 bases and 8 bases respectively, with 22 bases between them. Germline V gene lookup returns CDR1 MNHEY and CDR2 SMNVEV (reference sequence). The CDR3 is CASSPLRSSGSDEQFF. Written as DNA, the CDR3 is TGTGCCAGCAGTCCCCTCAGAAGTTCGGGTTCGGATGAGCAGTTCTTC.

The gene calls are TRBV6-5 and TRBJ2-2; 11 nucleotides align to TRBD2. The CDR3 has 15 amino acids. The J segment lost 5 bases and the V segment lost 2 bases, leaving 1 base of the junction unmatched. CDR1 MNHEY and CDR2 SVGAGI come from the germline V gene. CDR3 amino acids: CASSYLAGGTGELFF. The CDR3 DNA follows: TGTGCCAGCAGTTACCTAGCGGGAGGTACCGGGGAGCTGTTTTTT.

This clone was detected once. The chain combines TRBV3-1 (or the pseudogene TRBV3-2) with TRBJ2-3; 8 bases match TRBD2. Trimming removed 4 bases from V and 3 bases from J; junction bases left unmatched: 3. The CDR3 is 14 residues long. The germline V gene encodes CDR1 LGHDT and CDR2 YNNKEL (reference sequence). As DNA, the CDR3 is TGTGCCAGCAGCCCAATAGCGGGAACAGATACGCAGTATTTT. It translates to CASSPIAGTDTQYF.

This clone appeared a single time. The chain carries TRBV18 and TRBJ2-3; D is possibly TRBD2 (6 bases). Germline loops: CDR1 KGHSH, CDR2 LQKENI. Trimming shortened V by 0 bases and J by 4 bases, and 14 bases separated the two germline ends. This CDR3 is built from 16 residues. As DNA, the CDR3 is TGTGCCAGCTCACCACCGCAGGGAGGACGCGCAGATACGCAGTATTTT. Amino acid sequence: CASSPPQGGRADTQYF.

This chain joins TRBV30 and TRBJ2-2; D is uncertain. The germline gives CDR1 GTSNPN, CDR2 SVGIG (reference sequence). The CDR3 loop spans 12 amino acids. The V and J ends lost 5 bases and 6 bases respectively, with 10 bases between them. This chain's CDR3 is CAWDQAPGELFF. In DNA form, the CDR3 reads TGTGCCTGGGATCAAGCCCCCGGGGAGCTGTTTTTT.

Worth noting for this clone: Other nucleotide sequences in the sample specify the same CDR3. V is TRBV12-3 or TRBV12-4 and J is TRBJ2-1; D not resolved. CDR3 length: 12 residues. The V gene lost 3 bases and the J gene lost 7 bases, with 7 bases spanning the gap. CDR3 sequence (DNA): TGTGCCAGCAGTTTTCTTCGGAATGAGCAGTTCTTC. Amino acids: CASSFLRNEQFF.

This clone showed up just a few times. The J gene is TRBJ1-2, the V gene TRBV7-8; 7 bases match TRBD1. Per the germline V gene, CDR1 is SGHVS and CDR2 is FQNEAQ. The length of the CDR3 is 13 residues. Germline trimming cut 1 base from V and 7 bases from J; bases unmatched to any gene: 3. For the CDR3, the DNA is TGTGCCAGCAGCTTAGGACAGGGCTTTGGCTACACCTTC. Its translation is CASSLGQGFGYTF.

In nucleotides, the CDR3 is TGTGCCAGCAGTTTCGGGACAGGGGGGCCTCAGCCCCAGCATTTT. It codes for CASSFGTGGPQPQHF. This chain links TRBV28 with TRBJ1-5; 11 nucleotides align to TRBD1. CDR3 length: 15 amino acids. The V gene end was trimmed by 3 bases and the J gene end by 6 bases; junction bases not matched to a gene: 4. The germline CDR1 and CDR2 sequences are MDHEN and SYDVKM.

This sequence joins TRBV5-8 and TRBJ1-2; 9 nucleotides align to TRBD1. This CDR3 has 16 amino acids. With 4 bases clipped from V and 4 bases from J, the junction kept 11 bases outside the gene matches. The germline gives CDR1 SGHTS, CDR2 YDEGEE. The CDR3 region is CASSQSTGGQGYGYTF. The CDR3 DNA sequence: TGTGCCAGCAGCCAGTCTACAGGGGGCCAGGGCTATGGCTACACCTTC. Combining the CDR3 with reference TRBV5-8 and TRBJ1-2 gives the whole variable domain EAGVTQSPTHLIKTRGQQATLRCSPISGHTSVYWYQQALGLGLQFLLWYDEGEERNRGNFPPRFSGRQFPNYSSELNVNALELEDSALYLCASSQSTGGQGYGYTFGSGTRLTVV.

This rearrangement joins TRBV7-2 to TRBJ2-3; 7 bases are shared with TRBD2. Germline V lookup: CDR1 SGHTA, CDR2 FQGNSA. The CDR3 is made up of 15 amino acids. After removal of 5 bases from V and 2 bases from J, the junction contained 7 bases not matched to a gene. The CDR3 DNA is TGTGCCAGCAGCGCCCCCGGGGGGACCACAGATACGCAGTATTTT. This encodes CASSAPGGTTDTQYF.

This clone was seen a single time. The rearrangement uses TRBV4-3 and TRBJ2-7; D remains ambiguous. Germline V gives CDR1 LGHNA, CDR2 YSLEER. The V gene lost 1 base and the J gene lost 1 base, with 8 bases spanning the gap. The CDR3 runs to 14 residues. In nucleotides, the CDR3 is TGCGCCAGCAGCCAAGCGTCCTATTCCTACGAGCAGTACTTC. This translates into CASSQASYSYEQYF.

This chain joins TRBV28 and TRBJ1-5; TRBD1 might be the D (6 bases). The CDR3 has 15 amino acids. V was shortened by 7 bases and J by 5 bases, with 18 bases between the two germline ends. Germline V gene sequence: CDR1 MDHEN, CDR2 SYDVKM. The CDR3 region is CASTPEGGGYQPQHF. The CDR3 DNA sequence: TGTGCCAGCACCCCAGAAGGGGGGGGATATCAGCCCCAGCATTTT.

This clone was counted a single time. The CDR3 region is CASSIGHTGELFF. CDR3 nucleotide sequence: TGTGCCAGTAGTATTGGCCACACCGGGGAGCTGTTTTTT. The chain employs TRBV19 and TRBJ2-2; D is unclear. Germline V CDR1 and CDR2: LNHDA, SQIVND (reference sequence). The V and J ends lost 3 bases and 3 bases respectively, with 5 bases between them. The CDR3 sequence is 13 residues long. Full variable domain (missing parts from reference TRBV19 and TRBJ2-2): DGGITQSPKYLFRKEGQNVTLSCEQNLNHDAMYWYRQDPGQGLRLIYYSQIVNDFQKGDIAEGYSVSREKKESFPLTVTSAQKNPTAFYLCASSIGHTGELFFGEGSRLTVL.

The rearrangement uses TRBV27 and TRBJ1-2; 8 nucleotides line up with TRBD1. This CDR3 is 15 amino acids long. Per germline, CDR1 MNHEY and CDR2 SMNVEV (reference sequence). The ends lost 5 bases at V and 4 bases at J; junction bases unmatched: 9. Here the CDR3 reads CASSPQVDRAYGYTF. CDR3 nucleotide sequence: TGTGCCAGCAGTCCCCAAGTGGACAGGGCCTATGGCTACACCTTC.

The V call is TRBV28, the J call TRBJ2-1; D gene uncertain. V lost 1 base and J lost 4, with 11 bases in between. CDR3 length: 15 residues. CDR1 MDHEN and CDR2 SYDVKM come from the germline V gene. The CDR3 here is CASSLLAGLYNEQFF. The CDR3 bases are TGTGCCAGCAGTTTATTGGCAGGATTATACAATGAGCAGTTCTTC.

The gene calls are TRBV5-4 and TRBJ2-1, with TRBD2 identical over 11 bases. In germline, CDR1 is SGHNT, CDR2 YYREEE (reference sequence). V dropped 7 bases and J dropped 5; count of bases not matched to a gene: 14. The CDR3 is made up of 17 amino acids. CDR3: CASRLAGGFYGDNEQFF. CDR3 bases: TGTGCCAGCCGGCTAGCGGGAGGCTTTTATGGGGACAATGAGCAGTTCTTC.

V and J are TRBV11-2 and TRBJ2-1; TRBD1 matches at 8 bases. CDR1 and CDR2 (germline): SGHAT, FQNNGV. This CDR3 is built from 14 residues. J was trimmed by 9 bases and V by 4 bases; bases with no gene match: 8. This CDR3 reads CASSSETGAREQFF. DNA of the CDR3: TGTGCCAGCAGCTCGGAGACAGGGGCACGTGAGCAGTTCTTC. The full variable domain, its missing parts supplied by reference TRBV11-2 and TRBJ2-1, is EAGVAQSPRYKIIEKRQSVAFWCNPISGHATLYWYQQILGQGPKLLIQFQNNGVVDDSQLPKDRFSAERLKGVDSTLKIQPAKLEDSAVYLCASSSETGAREQFFGPGTRLTVL.

This sequence joins TRBV7-9 and TRBJ2-3, with D unclear. V lost 1 base and J lost 13, with 15 bases in between. The germline gives CDR1 SEHNR, CDR2 FQNEAQ (reference sequence). This CDR3 contains 13 residues. CDR3: CASSLGIALRKYF. For the CDR3, the DNA is TGTGCCAGCAGCTTAGGAATAGCCCTAAGGAAGTATTTT.

This chain joins TRBV9 and TRBJ1-2, with 10 positions matching TRBD1. V was pared by 4 bases and J by 3 bases, with 3 bases of the junction left unmatched. The CDR3 has 14 amino acids. Per the germline V gene, CDR1 is SGDLS and CDR2 is YYNGEE. The CDR3, as DNA: TGTGCCAGCAGCACCGGACAGGGGGACTATGGCTACACCTTC. Encoded protein: CASSTGQGDYGYTF.

The V and J genes are TRBV15 and TRBJ2-6; D not certain. CDR3 size: 15 residues. Germline V gene data show CDR1 as LNHNV and CDR2 as YYDKDF (reference sequence). Trimming left V 7 bases short and J 0 bases short, with 10 bases between. CDR3 sequence: CATNIVISGANVLTF. In DNA form, the CDR3 reads TGTGCCACCAATATAGTTATCTCTGGGGCCAACGTCCTGACTTTC.